These 20 T cell receptor beta chains originate from one sample sequenced in a study of blood T cell repertoires in COVID-19. TCRdb's table, derived via immunoSEQ multiplex PCR, lists solely in-frame clones and lacks some. The sample yields about 25,000 clones, approximately 90% seen once. The sequenced material came from peripheral blood. The receptors shown here come from a woman older than 75 with acute or convalescent COVID-19.

The V call is TRBV25-1, the J call TRBJ1-2, with a possible D match to TRBD1 (5 bases). Germline lookup yields CDR1 MGHDK and CDR2 SYGVNS. V was shortened by 4 bases and J by 7 bases, with 13 bases between the two germline ends. This CDR3 has 13 amino acids. CDR3 region: CASSAGGKLGYTF. The CDR3 bases are TGTGCCAGCAGTGCCGGGGGGAAGCTTGGCTACACCTTC.

The V gene is TRBV11-3, the J gene TRBJ1-1, with D unresolved. Trimming pared 5 bases from V and 0 bases from J, leaving 16 bases between. CDR3 length: 16 residues. Germline loops: CDR1 SGHNT, CDR2 YENEEA. The CDR3 DNA is TGTGCCAGCAGCCCAACGGTGACACTCATGAACACTGAAGCTTTCTTT. Translation gives CASSPTVTLMNTEAFF.

V gene TRBV18 combines with J gene TRBJ2-3; 7 bases are a match to TRBD1. J was trimmed by 0 bases and V by 4 bases; bases with no gene match: 7. CDR1 and CDR2 (germline): KGHSH, LQKENI. This CDR3 spans 16 amino acids. As DNA, the CDR3 is TGTGCCAGCTCACGCCAGGGACAGAGTAGCACAGATACGCAGTATTTT. Translated, it gives CASSRQGQSSTDTQYF.

This rearrangement joins TRBV12-3 or TRBV12-4 to TRBJ2-7, with D maybe TRBD2 (6 bases). The germline V and J ends were trimmed by 7 bases and 5 bases, with 15 bases remaining between them. CDR3 size: 13 residues. The CDR3 here is CASTQPWGDEQYF. Here the CDR3 DNA reads TGTGCCAGCACCCAACCGTGGGGGGACGAGCAGTACTTC.

The genes are TRBV5-1 and TRBJ2-5; D might be TRBD2 (6 bases). Germline V CDR1 and CDR2: SGHRS, YFSETQ. Trimming removed 0 bases from V and 2 bases from J, with 14 bases in between. CDR3 length: 16 residues. In DNA form, the CDR3 reads TGCGCCAGCAGCTTGGAAGTTAGCGGCTATCAAGAGACCCAGTACTTC. Translated: CASSLEVSGYQETQYF.

The rearrangement links TRBV30 to TRBJ1-1, with 8 bases aligning to TRBD1. The CDR3 sequence is 13 residues long. CDR1 is GTSNPN and CDR2 is SVGIG in the germline V gene (reference sequence). Trimming cost V 5 bases and J 1 base; bases outside gene matches: 3. The CDR3 nucleotides are TGTGCCTGGCGGACAGGGCAGAACACTGAAGCTTTCTTT. Translating it yields CAWRTGQNTEAFF.

This clone was detected only a few times. This chain uses TRBV7-2 with TRBJ2-2; 7 nucleotides align to TRBD1. CDR3 length equals 14 residues. CDR1 is SGHTA, CDR2 FQGNSA, per germline. Unmatched junction bases numbered 4, after V lost 5 bases and J lost 4 bases. The CDR3 nucleotides are TGTGCCAGCAGCCATTACAGGGGCACCGGGGAGCTGTTTTTT. This codes for CASSHYRGTGELFF.

This clone appeared a single time. The final CDR3 position lacks the conserved phenylalanine or tryptophan, pointing to a likely read error. The DNA is omitted, as the CDR3 cannot be located on it reliably, and the CDR3 follows TCRdb's listing. V and J are TRBV12-5 and TRBJ1-1. The CDR3 is 13 amino acids in total, end residues counted. From germline, CDR1 is LGHNT and CDR2 FRNRAP. This CDR3 reads CASGLNPLKELCK.

V and J are TRBV18 and TRBJ1-1, with 8 positions matching TRBD1. Germline values: CDR1 KGHSH, CDR2 LQKENI. V lost 4 bases and J lost 1; bases outside the gene matches: 5. CDR3 length equals 15 residues. CDR3 protein: CASSRDRGRNTEAFF. CDR3 nucleotide sequence: TGTGCCAGCTCACGTGACAGGGGCCGGAACACTGAAGCTTTCTTT.

This chain uses TRBV3-1 (or the pseudogene TRBV3-2) with TRBJ2-5, with 7 positions matching TRBD1. The CDR3 loop spans 14 amino acids. Germline values: CDR1 LGHDT, CDR2 YNNKEL (reference sequence). V dropped 4 bases and J dropped 4; count of bases not matched to a gene: 6. As DNA, the CDR3 is TGTGCCAGCAGCCCCAACAGGGGTCGAGAGACCCAGTACTTC. Translated, it gives CASSPNRGRETQYF.

The chain recombines TRBV7-8 with TRBJ1-5; tentative D call: TRBD1 (5 bases). Germline CDR1 and CDR2: SGHVS and FQNEAQ. This CDR3 has 15 residues. The V end was cut by 5 bases, the J end by 6 bases, with 17 bases between. As DNA, the CDR3 is TGTGCCAGCAGCACCCACGGGGGAAGTGGTCAGCCCCAGCATTTT. It specifies CASSTHGGSGQPQHF.

The chain couples TRBV27 to TRBJ2-7; tentative D call: TRBD1 (5 bases). Trimming took off 9 bases at V and 2 bases at J, with 11 bases between the two ends. CDR1 is MNHEY and CDR2 is SMNVEV in the germline V gene (reference sequence). The CDR3 contains 12 residues. The chain's CDR3 is CASGDSPYEQYF. CDR3 DNA sequence: TGTGCCAGTGGAGACAGTCCCTACGAGCAGTACTTC.

This sequence joins TRBV19 and TRBJ1-5; 8 bases are shared with TRBD1. CDR1 is LNHDA and CDR2 is SQIVND in the germline V gene (reference sequence). The CDR3 is 16 residues long. Trimming cost V 6 bases and J 3 bases; bases outside gene matches: 10. The CDR3 sequence is CASSSLRDRNNQPQHF. DNA of the CDR3: TGTGCCAGTAGCTCCCTCCGGGACAGGAACAATCAGCCCCAGCATTTT.

Only one count was recorded for this clone. The CDR3 is CASSQIPGTGYQETQYF. Here the CDR3 DNA reads TGTGCCAGCAGCCAAATCCCTGGGACAGGTTACCAAGAGACCCAGTACTTC. V usage is TRBV3-1 (or the pseudogene TRBV3-2) and J usage is TRBJ2-5, with TRBD1 identical over 8 bases. CDR3 length: 17 residues. J lost 0 bases, V lost 2 bases, and 8 bases had no gene match. Germline CDR1 LGHDT, CDR2 YNNKEL (reference sequence).

The CDR3 bases are TGTGCCAGCAGCTCCGGGACTAGCGTTAGCACAGATACGCAGTATTTT. As protein: CASSSGTSVSTDTQYF. The chain recombines TRBV11-3 with TRBJ2-3; TRBD2 aligns across 10 bases. CDR1 and CDR2 (germline): SGHNT, YENEEA. Trimming took 4 bases from V and 0 from J; bases not matched to a gene: 4. The CDR3 runs to 16 residues.

This chain joins TRBV25-1 and TRBJ1-4; 8 bases agree with TRBD1. The CDR3 contains 15 residues. Per the germline V gene, CDR1 is MGHDK and CDR2 is SYGVNS. V was pared by 6 bases and J by 7 bases, with 10 bases of the junction left unmatched. The CDR3 nucleotides read TGTGCCAGCAGCAGGGGGCGGTCTTGGGGTGAAAAACTGTTTTTT. Protein sequence: CASSRGRSWGEKLFF.

This clone was observed a single time. The rearrangement uses TRBV12-5 and TRBJ1-5, with D possibly being TRBD1 (6 bases). Germline V lookup: CDR1 LGHNT, CDR2 FRNRAP. V was trimmed by 0 bases and J by 4 bases, leaving 10 bases between them. The CDR3 sequence is 15 residues long. CDR3 sequence reads: CASGLVQTGNQPQHF. The CDR3 DNA is TGTGCTAGTGGTTTGGTACAGACAGGTAATCAGCCCCAGCATTTT.

This chain links TRBV6-6 with TRBJ2-5, with a possible D match to TRBD1 (5 bases). The CDR3 is made up of 13 amino acids. Trimming took off 4 bases at V and 2 bases at J, with 8 bases between the two ends. The V gene's germline CDR1 is MNHNY and CDR2 SVGAGI (reference sequence). In DNA form, the CDR3 reads TGTGCCAGCAGTTCCGGACAACAAGAGACCCAGTACTTC. It translates to CASSSGQQETQYF.

The chain employs TRBV3-1 (or the pseudogene TRBV3-2) and TRBJ2-3; TRBD2 matches 9 bases. J was trimmed by 3 bases and V by 4 bases; bases with no gene match: 2. CDR3 length: 14 amino acids. Germline V gene sequence: CDR1 LGHDT, CDR2 YNNKEL (reference sequence). CDR3 amino acids: CASSPLAGTDTQYF. In DNA, the CDR3 is TGTGCCAGCAGCCCACTAGCGGGTACAGATACGCAGTATTTT.

The V gene is TRBV30, the J gene TRBJ2-3, with D maybe TRBD1 (6 bases). Deletions cut 4 bases from V and 3 bases from J, with 20 bases between. In germline, CDR1 is GTSNPN, CDR2 SVGIG (reference sequence). There are 16 residues in the CDR3. Written as DNA, the CDR3 is TGTGCCTGGAATGTAGGGGGACCCAGTCGTACAGATACGCAGTATTTT. This translates into CAWNVGGPSRTDTQYF.